This T cell receptor beta chain is from a study of control samples from healthy donors and cancer patients. The germline V gene has CDR1 SNHLY and CDR2 FYNNEI. Trimming shortened V by 5 bases and J by 5 bases, and 19 bases separated the two germline ends. The CDR3 contains 15 residues. The method was immunoSEQ multiplex PCR; TCRdb's version includes in-frame clones alone and lacks a portion of them. The sample yields tens of thousands of clones, roughly 90% seen once. The genes are TRBV2 and TRBJ2-7, with D hard to call. The sequence was collected from a woman aged 60-75 years with head and neck cancer. Sequenced: PBMCs. The DNA for the CDR3 is TGTGCCAGCAGTTCCCTCGATAGCCTTGGTAACGAGCAGTACTTC. Translating gives CASSSLDSLGNEQYF. Using reference TRBV2 and TRBJ2-7 for the parts outside the CDR3, the full variable domain is EPEVTQTPSHQVTQMGQEVILRCVPISNHLYFYWYRQILGQKVEFLVSFYNNEISEKSEIFDDQFSVERPDGSNFTLKIRSTKLEDSAMYFCASSSLDSLGNEQYFGPGTRLTVT.